One and the same sample provided the 8 T cell receptor beta chains below, sequenced in a study of graft-versus-host responses after intestinal transplantation. TCRdb's copy holds only in-frame clones and misses some; the assay was immunoSEQ multiplex PCR. The profile shows 15,000 or so clones, around 35% of them singletons. Plates contained around 200,000 CFSE-labeled responder cells and around 200,000 irradiated, violet-dye-labeled stimulator cells. The source was alloreactive CD8+ T cells from a mixed lymphocyte reaction culture, collected before intestinal transplant. This sample's subset: CFSE-low proliferating T cells sorted from approximately 6-day pre-transplant mixed lymphocyte reaction (GvH or HvG direction). These receptors originate from a human patient who received an intestinal transplant.

This clone was seen a handful of times. The chain carries TRBV5-6 and TRBJ2-7; 10 positions agree with TRBD1. V lost 5 bases, J lost 2 bases, and 4 bases stayed unmatched. This CDR3 is built from 14 residues. Germline CDR1 reads SGHDT; CDR2 reads YYEEEE. CDR3 coding DNA: TGTGCCAGCAGTTTAGGGACAGGGGCCTACGAGCAGTACTTC. It encodes CASSLGTGAYEQYF.

This clone came up a few times. The CDR3 nucleotides are TGTGCCAGTAGTATGTTTTCGGGGGACAGTTCCTACGAGCAGTACTTC. This gives the protein CASSMFSGDSSYEQYF. The genes are TRBV19 and TRBJ2-7; a possible D gene is TRBD1 (7 bases). V dropped 3 bases and J dropped 1 base, with 16 bases sitting between them. The CDR3 has 16 amino acids. The germline gives CDR1 LNHDA, CDR2 SQIVND (reference sequence).

This clone was picked up a small number of times. V and J are TRBV7-6 and TRBJ2-7; TRBD1 agrees at 8 bases. This CDR3 has 15 amino acids. Germline lookup yields CDR1 SGHVS and CDR2 FNYEAQ. The V gene end was trimmed by 1 base and the J gene end by 1 base; junction bases not matched to a gene: 3. Here the CDR3 DNA reads TGTGCCAGCAGCTTAGGGACAGGGATGTCCTACGAGCAGTACTTC. Translating it yields CASSLGTGMSYEQYF.

This clone was observed a handful of times. V and J are TRBV30 and TRBJ1-2, with D tentatively TRBD1 (5 bases). This CDR3 is 14 amino acids long. Germline CDR1 is GTSNPN and CDR2 is SVGIG (reference sequence). The V and J ends lost 0 bases and 7 bases respectively, with 15 bases between them. The CDR3 protein is CAWSVLGGLSGYTF. DNA for the CDR3: TGTGCCTGGAGTGTACTCGGGGGTTTAAGTGGCTACACCTTC.

The CDR3 DNA reads TGTGCCAGCAGCCCGACCGAGGGACTAGCGGGGCAGGACGAGCAGTACTTC. This encodes CASSPTEGLAGQDEQYF. The rearrangement uses TRBV7-2 and TRBJ2-7; TRBD2 agrees at 13 bases. The junction had 12 bases not matched to a gene; V was cut back by 5 bases and J by 5 bases. CDR3 length: 17 residues. Germline CDR1 and CDR2: SGHTA and FQGNSA.

This clone showed up just a few times. The V and J genes are TRBV11-2 and TRBJ2-1; D is possibly TRBD2 (6 bases). V was clipped by 6 bases and J by 0 bases, with 21 bases between them. The CDR3 covers 18 residues. Germline values: CDR1 SGHAT, CDR2 FQNNGV. CDR3 protein: CASSLYGGAPSSYNEQFF. CDR3 nucleotides: TGTGCCAGCAGTTTATACGGAGGGGCCCCGAGCTCCTACAATGAGCAGTTCTTC.

The rearrangement joins TRBV11-2 to TRBJ2-3; 15 bases are a match to TRBD2. V shed 3 bases and J 5 bases; nucleotides not matched to a gene: 6. The CDR3 consists of 17 residues. Germline CDR1 reads SGHAT; CDR2 reads FQNNGV. The DNA for the CDR3 is TGTGCCAGCAGCTTCTGGACTAGCGGGGGGGCAGGAGATACGCAGTATTTT. It specifies CASSFWTSGGAGDTQYF.

This clone came up a few times. The CDR3 region is CAWTAGQPNTEAFF. CDR3 coding DNA: TGTGCCTGGACCGCCGGACAGCCGAACACTGAAGCTTTCTTT. The chain has TRBV30 and TRBJ1-1, with a tentative D call TRBD1 (6 bases). CDR3 size: 14 residues. Germline-derived CDR1 and CDR2 are GTSNPN and SVGIG (reference sequence). The V and J ends lost 4 bases and 1 base respectively, with 13 bases between them.